A selection of T cell receptor beta chains follows, all from one sample in a study of regulatory dendritic cells for organ transplantation. Some clones are missing from TCRdb's copy, which holds only in-frame ones; the method was immunoSEQ multiplex PCR. The sample includes approximately 35,000 clones, 85% to 90% of them seen just once. The source material was naive CD4+ T cells from blood. Receptor source: a human donor in good health. The CDR3 runs from the conserved cysteine through the conserved F or W. The D gene is left open where the match is weak. Only part of the rows carry a size: once, few, many, or a class if the clone is expanded.

j_call d_call clone_size v_call cdr3_nt cdr3_aa
TRBJ2-1 TRBD2 NA TRBV19 TGTGCCAGTAGCAGACTAGCGGACAATGAGCAGTTCTTC CASSRLADNEQFF
TRBJ1-2 NA NA TRBV7-2 TGTGCCAGCAGCCCGATGATTTTAGCTAACTATGGCTACACCTTC CASSPMILANYGYTF
TRBJ2-3 TRBD2 NA TRBV27 TGTGCCAGCACCGGACTAGCGGGGGGTGGAGATACGCAGTATTTT CASTGLAGGGDTQYF
TRBJ2-6 NA NA TRBV13 TGTGCCAGCAGCTTAGGGCTAGCCCCTAGGGGAGGGGCCAACGTCCTGACTTTC CASSLGLAPRGGANVLTF
TRBJ2-4 NA NA TRBV18 TGTGCCAGCTCACACCTAAACGGGGTTCAAGCCAAAAACATTCAGTACTTC CASSHLNGVQAKNIQYF
TRBJ1-1 TRBD1 NA TRBV2 TGTGCCAGCAGCGCCGGGACAGGGGGCGCGACTGAAGCTTTCTTT CASSAGTGGATEAFF
TRBJ2-4 NA NA TRBV5-1 TGCGCCAGCAGCTTAATTGACAGAGCCAAAAACATTCAGTACTTC CASSLIDRAKNIQYF
TRBJ1-2 NA NA TRBV6-4 TGTGCCAGCAGTGCGGACGGGCAAGGAGGCTACACCTTC CASSADGQGGYTF
TRBJ2-1 NA NA TRBV4-2 TGTGCCAGCAGCCAAGATTCCGGGTCCTACAATGAGCAGTTCTTC CASSQDSGSYNEQFF
TRBJ1-2 NA NA TRBV15 TGTGCCACCAGCAGAGTATTGGGCACGGTTAACTATGGCTACACCTTC CATSRVLGTVNYGYTF
TRBJ2-7 NA NA TRBV30 TGTGCCTGGAGTGTATGGCGCGGCTACGAGCAGTACTTC CAWSVWRGYEQYF
TRBJ2-7 NA NA TRBV5-5 TGTGCCAGCAGCTTCAGAGACCACTACGAGCAGTACTTC CASSFRDHYEQYF
TRBJ2-5 NA NA TRBV11-2 TGTGCCAGCAGCTTAGGACATTCGACGCCCCAGTACTTC CASSLGHSTPQYF
TRBJ2-5 NA NA TRBV7-8 TGTGCCAGCAGCTCCCGTGGGCAGCGGAGCCCAGAGACCCAGTACTTC CASSSRGQRSPETQYF
TRBJ1-6 NA once TRBV19 TGTGCCAGTAGTATCGGGACGGTCGATTCACCCCTCCACTTT CASSIGTVDSPLHF
TRBJ1-1 TRBD1 NA TRBV7-2 TGTGCCAGCAGCTCCAGAGGACAGGAACCGAACACTGAAGCTTTCTTT CASSSRGQEPNTEAFF
TRBJ2-2 NA NA TRBV30 TGTGCCTGGAGTGGGGGGCGGGCCGTCGGGGAGCTGTTTTTT CAWSGGRAVGELFF
TRBJ2-5 NA NA TRBV18 TGTGCCAGCTCACCAGGGCAACAAGAGACCCAGTACTTC CASSPGQQETQYF
TRBJ1-1 TRBD1 NA TRBV5-4 TGTGCCAGCAGCTTGGGCGGCGGACAGGGCACTGAAGCTTTCTTT CASSLGGGQGTEAFF
TRBJ2-1 TRBD1 NA TRBV4-3 TGCGCCAGCAGTCAGAGGACAGGCAATGAGCAGTTCTTC CASSQRTGNEQFF
TRBJ2-1 NA once TRBV7-3 TGTGCCAGCAGCTCGGGCTCCTACAATGAGCAGTTCTTC CASSSGSYNEQFF
TRBJ2-1 TRBD2 NA TRBV29-1 TGCAGCGTTGGGGGGACTAGCGGGAGTTACGATGAGCAGTTCTTC CSVGGTSGSYDEQFF
TRBJ2-5 NA once TRBV7-2 TGTGCCAGCAGCCCCCCCCGAGGGATACAAGAGACCCAGTACTTC CASSPPRGIQETQYF
TRBJ2-2 NA NA TRBV5-1 TGCGCCAGCAGTTACCAGGGAATAGTGGGAACCGGGGAGCTGTTTTTT CASSYQGIVGTGELFF
TRBJ2-2 NA NA TRBV4-1 TGCGCCAGCAGCCCCCCTCGCGGGGAGCTGTTTTTT CASSPPRGELFF
TRBJ2-7 NA NA TRBV6-5 TGTGCCAGCAGTTACCGGGACGGAATATACGAGCAGTACTTC CASSYRDGIYEQYF
TRBJ2-3 TRBD2 once TRBV25-1 TGTGCCAGCAGAACGACTAGCGGGAGGGGGGCAGATACGCAGTATTTT CASRTTSGRGADTQYF
TRBJ1-1 NA NA TRBV19 TGTGCCAGTAGTATAGCCTCCCACCGGGACTCCTTTGAAGCTTTCTTT CASSIASHRDSFEAFF